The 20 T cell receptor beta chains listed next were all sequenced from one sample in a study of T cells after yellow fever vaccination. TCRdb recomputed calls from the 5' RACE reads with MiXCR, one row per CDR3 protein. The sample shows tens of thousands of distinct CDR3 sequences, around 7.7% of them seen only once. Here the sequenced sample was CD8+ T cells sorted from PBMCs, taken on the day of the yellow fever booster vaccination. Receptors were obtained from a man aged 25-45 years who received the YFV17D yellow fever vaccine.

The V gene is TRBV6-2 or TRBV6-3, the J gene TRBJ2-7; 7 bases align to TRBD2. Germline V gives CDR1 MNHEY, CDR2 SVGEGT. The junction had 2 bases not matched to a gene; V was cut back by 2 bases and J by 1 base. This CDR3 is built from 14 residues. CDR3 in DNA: TGTGCCAGCAGTTACATCGGGAGGTCCTACGAGCAGTACTTC. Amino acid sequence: CASSYIGRSYEQYF.

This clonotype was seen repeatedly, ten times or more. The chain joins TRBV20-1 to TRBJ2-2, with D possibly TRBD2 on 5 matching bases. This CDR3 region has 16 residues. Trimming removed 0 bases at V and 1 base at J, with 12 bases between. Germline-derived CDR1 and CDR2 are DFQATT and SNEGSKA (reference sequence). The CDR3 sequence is CSARDRSGLNTGELFF. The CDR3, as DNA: TGCAGTGCTAGAGATCGAAGCGGACTGAACACCGGGGAGCTGTTTTTT.

CDR3 residues: CASSIAIGGGGNEQFF. CDR3 nucleotides: TGCGCCAGCAGCATTGCGATAGGGGGGGGCGGCAATGAGCAGTTCTTC. This sequence joins TRBV5-1 and TRBJ2-1; D perhaps matches TRBD2 (7 bases). Germline loops: CDR1 SGHRS, CDR2 YFSETQ. This CDR3 is 16 amino acids long. V lost 4 bases and J lost 6, with 20 bases in between.

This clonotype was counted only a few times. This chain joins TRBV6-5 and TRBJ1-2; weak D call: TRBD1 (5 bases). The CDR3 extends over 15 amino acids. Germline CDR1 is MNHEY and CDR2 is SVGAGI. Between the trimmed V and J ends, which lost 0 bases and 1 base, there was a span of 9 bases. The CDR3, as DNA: TGTGCCAGCAGTTACTCGGGGGGAGTTAACTATGGCTACACCTTC. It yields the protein CASSYSGGVNYGYTF.

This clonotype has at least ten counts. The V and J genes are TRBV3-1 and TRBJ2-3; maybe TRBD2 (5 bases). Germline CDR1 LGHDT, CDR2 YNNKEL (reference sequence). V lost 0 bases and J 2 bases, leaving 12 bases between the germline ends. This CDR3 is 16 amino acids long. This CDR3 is CASSQEEEETTDTQYF. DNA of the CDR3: TGTGCCAGCAGCCAAGAGGAGGAAGAGACCACAGATACGCAGTATTTT.

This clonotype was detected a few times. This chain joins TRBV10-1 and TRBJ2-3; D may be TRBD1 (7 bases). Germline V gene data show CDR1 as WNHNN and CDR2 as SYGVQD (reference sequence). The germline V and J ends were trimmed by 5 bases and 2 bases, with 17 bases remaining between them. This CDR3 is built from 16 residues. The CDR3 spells CASSSGDSHYTDTQYF. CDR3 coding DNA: TGCGCCAGCAGTTCGGGGGACAGCCATTACACAGATACGCAGTATTTT.

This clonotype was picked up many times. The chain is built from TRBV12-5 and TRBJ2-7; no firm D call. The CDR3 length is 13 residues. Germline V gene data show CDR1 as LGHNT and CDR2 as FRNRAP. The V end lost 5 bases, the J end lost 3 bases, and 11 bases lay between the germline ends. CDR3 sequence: CASGPWTNYEQYF. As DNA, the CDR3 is TGTGCTAGTGGTCCCTGGACCAACTACGAGCAGTACTTC.

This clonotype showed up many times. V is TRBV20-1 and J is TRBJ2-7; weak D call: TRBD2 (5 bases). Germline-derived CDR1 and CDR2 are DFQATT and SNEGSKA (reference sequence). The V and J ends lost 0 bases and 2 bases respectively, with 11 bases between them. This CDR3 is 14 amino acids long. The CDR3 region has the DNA TGCAGTGCTAGAGATGGGAGTATCCCCTACGAGCAGTACTTC. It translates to CSARDGSIPYEQYF.

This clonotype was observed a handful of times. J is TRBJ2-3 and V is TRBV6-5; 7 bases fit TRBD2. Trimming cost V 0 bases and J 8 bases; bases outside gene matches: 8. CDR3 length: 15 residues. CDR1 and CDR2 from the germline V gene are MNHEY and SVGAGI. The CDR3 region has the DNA TGTGCCAGCAGTTACTCTTCCAGCGGGACGACTACGCAGTATTTT. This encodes CASSYSSSGTTTQYF.

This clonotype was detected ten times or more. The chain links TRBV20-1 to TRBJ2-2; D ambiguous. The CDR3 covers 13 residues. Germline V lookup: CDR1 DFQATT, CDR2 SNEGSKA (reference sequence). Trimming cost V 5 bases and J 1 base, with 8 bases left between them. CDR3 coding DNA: TGCAGTGCTCTCCTGGGGAACACCGGGGAGCTGTTTTTT. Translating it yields CSALLGNTGELFF.

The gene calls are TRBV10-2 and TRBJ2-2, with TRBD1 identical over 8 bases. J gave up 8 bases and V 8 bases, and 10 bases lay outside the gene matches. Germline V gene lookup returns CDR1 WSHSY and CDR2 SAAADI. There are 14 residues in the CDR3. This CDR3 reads CASALTGDKGELFF. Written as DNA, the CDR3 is TGCGCCAGCGCCCTGACAGGGGACAAAGGGGAGCTGTTTTTT.

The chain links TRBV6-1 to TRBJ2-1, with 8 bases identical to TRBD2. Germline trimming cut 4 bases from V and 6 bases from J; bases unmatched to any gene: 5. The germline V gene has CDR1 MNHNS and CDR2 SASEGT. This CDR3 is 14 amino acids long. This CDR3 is CASSGTSGLNEQFF. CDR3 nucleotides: TGTGCCAGCAGTGGTACTAGCGGACTCAATGAGCAGTTCTTC.

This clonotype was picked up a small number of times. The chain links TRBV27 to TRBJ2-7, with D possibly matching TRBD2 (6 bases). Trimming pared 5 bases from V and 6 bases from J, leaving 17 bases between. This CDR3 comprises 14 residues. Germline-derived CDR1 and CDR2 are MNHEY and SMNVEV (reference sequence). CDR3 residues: CASSPSATLPEQYF. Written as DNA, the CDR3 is TGTGCCAGCAGTCCTAGCGCCACGCTCCCCGAGCAGTACTTC.

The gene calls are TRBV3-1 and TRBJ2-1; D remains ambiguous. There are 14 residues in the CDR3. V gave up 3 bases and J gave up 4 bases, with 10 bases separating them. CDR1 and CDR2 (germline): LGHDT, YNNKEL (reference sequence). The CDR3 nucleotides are TGTGCCAGCAGCCATAGCTTGAAGTACAATGAGCAGTTCTTC. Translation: CASSHSLKYNEQFF.

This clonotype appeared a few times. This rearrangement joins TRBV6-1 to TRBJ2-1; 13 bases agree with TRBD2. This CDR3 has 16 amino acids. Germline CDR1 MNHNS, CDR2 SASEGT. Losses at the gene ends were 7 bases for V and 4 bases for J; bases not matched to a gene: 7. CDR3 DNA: TGTGCCAGCACTCCACTAGCGGGAGGGCGATACAATGAGCAGTTCTTC. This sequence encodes CASTPLAGGRYNEQFF.

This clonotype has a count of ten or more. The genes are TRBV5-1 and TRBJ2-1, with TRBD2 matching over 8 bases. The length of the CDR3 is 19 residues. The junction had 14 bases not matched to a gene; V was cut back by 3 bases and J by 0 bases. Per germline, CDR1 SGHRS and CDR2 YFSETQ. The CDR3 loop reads CASSSNLLIAGISYNEQFF. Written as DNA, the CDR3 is TGCGCCAGCAGCTCCAACCTCCTCATAGCGGGGATCTCCTACAATGAGCAGTTCTTC.

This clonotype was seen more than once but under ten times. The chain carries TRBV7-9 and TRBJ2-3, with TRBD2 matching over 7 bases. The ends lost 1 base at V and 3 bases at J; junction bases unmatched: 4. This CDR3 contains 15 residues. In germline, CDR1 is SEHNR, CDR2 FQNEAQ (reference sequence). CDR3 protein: CASSLGTSMTDTQYF. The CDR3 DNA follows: TGTGCCAGCAGCTTAGGGACTAGTATGACAGATACGCAGTATTTT.

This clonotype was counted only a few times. The DNA of the CDR3 is TGTGCCAGCAGCGTCCAGGACTACAATGAGCAGTTCTTC. It translates to CASSVQDYNEQFF. This chain links TRBV9 with TRBJ2-1; no reliable D call. Trimming shortened V by 2 bases and J by 3 bases, and 6 bases separated the two germline ends. This CDR3 spans 13 amino acids. Germline V gives CDR1 SGDLS, CDR2 YYNGEE.

The CDR3 DNA reads TGTGCCAGCAGTCGAGGCGGGGAGCTGTTTTTT. It specifies CASSRGGELFF. The chain joins TRBV27 to TRBJ2-2; the D is unclear. The CDR3 loop spans 11 amino acids. Germline loops: CDR1 MNHEY, CDR2 SMNVEV (reference sequence). V lost 5 bases and J lost 7, with 5 bases in between.

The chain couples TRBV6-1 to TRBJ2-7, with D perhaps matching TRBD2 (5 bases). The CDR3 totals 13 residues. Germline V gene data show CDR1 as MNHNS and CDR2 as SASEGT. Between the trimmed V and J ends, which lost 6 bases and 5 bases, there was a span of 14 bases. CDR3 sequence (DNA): TGTGCCAGCAGCCTCATAGCGAGCCACGAGCAGTACTTC. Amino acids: CASSLIASHEQYF.